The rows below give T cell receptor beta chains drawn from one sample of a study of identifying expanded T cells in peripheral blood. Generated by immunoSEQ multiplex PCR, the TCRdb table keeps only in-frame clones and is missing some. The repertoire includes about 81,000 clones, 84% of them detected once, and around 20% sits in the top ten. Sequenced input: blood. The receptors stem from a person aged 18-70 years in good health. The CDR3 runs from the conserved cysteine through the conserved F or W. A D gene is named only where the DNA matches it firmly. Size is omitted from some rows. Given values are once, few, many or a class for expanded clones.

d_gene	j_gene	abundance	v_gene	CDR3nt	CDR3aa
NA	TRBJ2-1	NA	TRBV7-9	TGTGCCAGCAGCTTAGGACGGGAGATTCGTTCCAGCTCCTACAATGAGCAGTTCTTC	CASSLGREIRSSSYNEQFF
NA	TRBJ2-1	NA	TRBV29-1	TGCAGCGTTGCACGGCCAGGCTCCTACAATGAGCAGTTCTTC	CSVARPGSYNEQFF
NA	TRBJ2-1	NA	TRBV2	TGTGCCAGCAGTGAAAGCTCTGCCTACAATGAGCAGTTCTTC	CASSESSAYNEQFF
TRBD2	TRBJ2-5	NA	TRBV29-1	TGCAGCGTTGGGGAGGGCAGCCAAGAGACCCAGTACTTC	CSVGEGSQETQYF
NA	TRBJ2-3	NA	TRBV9	TGTGCCAGCAGCGTTCGGACTAGCACAGATACGCAGTATTTT	CASSVRTSTDTQYF
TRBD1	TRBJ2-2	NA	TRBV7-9	TGTGCCAGCAGCTTGGGACAGGGGGTGAACACCGGGGAGCTGTTTTTT	CASSLGQGVNTGELFF
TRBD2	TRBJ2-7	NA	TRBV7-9	TGTGCCAGCAGGCTACTGGGACTAGAGGGCTACGAGCAGTACTTC	CASRLLGLEGYEQYF
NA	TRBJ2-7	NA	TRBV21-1	TGTGCCAGCAGCCTAATAACAGGGGCGCCCTTCTACGAGCAGTACTTC	CASSLITGAPFYEQYF
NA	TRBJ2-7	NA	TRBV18	TGTGCCAGCTCACCACCGAACCCCCCGTTGGACGGCTCCTACGAGCAGTACTTC	CASSPPNPPLDGSYEQYF
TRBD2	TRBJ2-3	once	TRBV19	TGTGCCAGTAGTACGGGACTAGCGGGAGGTACAGATACGCAGTATTTT	CASSTGLAGGTDTQYF
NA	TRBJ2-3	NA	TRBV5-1	TGCGCCAGCAGCTTGTCGGGTTATGGCACAGATACGCAGTATTTT	CASSLSGYGTDTQYF
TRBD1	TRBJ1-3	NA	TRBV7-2	TGTGCCAGCAGCTTAGTAGCGGGACAGCTGATTAGCTCTGGAAACACCATATATTTT	CASSLVAGQLISSGNTIYF
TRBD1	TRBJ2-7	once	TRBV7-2	TGTGCCAGCAGCGCAGCCCTCCGGGACAGGGACGAGCAGTACTTC	CASSAALRDRDEQYF
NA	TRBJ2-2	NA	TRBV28	TGTGCCAGCAGCTTCGGGACAAGAGACATCAACACCGGGGAGCTGTTTTTT	CASSFGTRDINTGELFF
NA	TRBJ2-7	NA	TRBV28	TGTGCCAGCAGTGATACTAGGGCGTTGAGCTCCTACGAGCAGTACTTC	CASSDTRALSSYEQYF
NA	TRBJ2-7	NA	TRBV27	TGTGCCAGCAGTCCTAGGGGGGTCAGGGACAGCGACTCCCCGTACTTC	CASSPRGVRDSDSPYF
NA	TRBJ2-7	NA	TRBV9	TGTGCCAGCAGCGAAAGGAAAGGGTGCGAGCAGTACTTC	CASSERKGCEQYF
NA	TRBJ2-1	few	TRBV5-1	TGCGCCAGCAGCTTGGCCGGGAACAATGAGCAGTTCTTC	CASSLAGNNEQFF
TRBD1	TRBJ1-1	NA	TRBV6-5	TGTGCCAGCACTCAACAGGGACAGGGGAACACTGAAGCTTTCTTT	CASTQQGQGNTEAFF
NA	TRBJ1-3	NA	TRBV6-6	TGTGCCAGCAGTCCGGACGGCGATCGGAACACCATATATTTT	CASSPDGDRNTIYF
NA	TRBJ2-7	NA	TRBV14	TGTGCCAGCAGCCCCATTAGGGCAGGGAACGAGCAGTACTTC	CASSPIRAGNEQYF
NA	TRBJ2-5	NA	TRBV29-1	TGCAGCGTTGTGAGGGGCCTGGCCCAAGAGACCCAGTACTTC	CSVVRGLAQETQYF
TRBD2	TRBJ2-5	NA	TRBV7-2	TGTGCCAGCAGCACGGCGAGCGGGAGAGGTCAAGAGACCCAGTACTTC	CASSTASGRGQETQYF
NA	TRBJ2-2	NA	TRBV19	TGTGCCAGTAGTCCTGATCGGGGGAACACCGGGGAGCTGTTTTTT	CASSPDRGNTGELFF
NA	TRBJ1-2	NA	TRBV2	TGTGCCAGCAGTGACCCTAACAGGTTGGGGCCCGGAGGGGGTGGCTACACCTTC	CASSDPNRLGPGGGGYTF
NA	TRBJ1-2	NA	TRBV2	TGTGCCAGCAGTGTAGAAGGGGCGGACTATGGCTACACCTTC	CASSVEGADYGYTF
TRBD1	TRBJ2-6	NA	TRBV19	TGTGCCACCAACCAACCGGGACAGCCTTTTCTGAACTCTGGGGCCAACGTCCTGACTTTC	CATNQPGQPFLNSGANVLTF
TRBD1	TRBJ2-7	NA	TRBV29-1	TGCAGCGTCAGTAAGGGACAGCCCGAGCAGTACTTC	CSVSKGQPEQYF
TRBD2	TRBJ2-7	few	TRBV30	TGTGCCCGGGGAGAAGCGGGAGGTAGGGAGCAGTACTTC	CARGEAGGREQYF
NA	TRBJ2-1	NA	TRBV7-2	TGTGCCAGCAGCTTAGGGACGCGGGGTGAGCAGTTCTTC	CASSLGTRGEQFF
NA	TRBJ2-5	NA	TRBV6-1	TGTGCCAGCAGTGAAGGGTCCTGGTCGACTAGGGGAACCCAAGAGACCCAGTACTTC	CASSEGSWSTRGTQETQYF
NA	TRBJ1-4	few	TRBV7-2	TGTGCCAGCAGCTTAGAACCAAGAACGACGGGTGGCGAAAAACTGTTTTTT	CASSLEPRTTGGEKLFF
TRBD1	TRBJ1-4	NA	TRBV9	TGTGCCAGCAGCCCGACAGGGTCGGGTGAAAAACTGTTTTTT	CASSPTGSGEKLFF
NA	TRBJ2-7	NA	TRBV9	TGTGCCAGCAGCGCTCCGGGCCTGATGAACGAGCAGTACTTC	CASSAPGLMNEQYF
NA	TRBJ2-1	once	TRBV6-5	TGTGCCAGCCCCCCCGATCCGGAGCAGTTCTTC	CASPPDPEQFF
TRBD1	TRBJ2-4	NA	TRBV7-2	TGTGCCAGCAGCTTAGGTGTTATTAGGACAGGGTTAGCCAAAAACATTCAGTACTTC	CASSLGVIRTGLAKNIQYF
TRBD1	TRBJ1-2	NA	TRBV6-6	TGTGCCAGCAGTACGGACAGGGGCGGTGGCTACACCTTC	CASSTDRGGGYTF
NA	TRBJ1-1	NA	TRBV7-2	TGTGCCAGCAGCTTTACTTACAGTTTGAACACTGAAGCTTTCTTT	CASSFTYSLNTEAFF
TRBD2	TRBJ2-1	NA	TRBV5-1	TGCGCCAGCAGTCTTAGCGGGAGCTCCTACAATGAGCAGTTCTTC	CASSLSGSSYNEQFF
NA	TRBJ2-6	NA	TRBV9	TGTGCCAGCAGCGTAGAAGGTGCCGGGGCCAACGTCCTGACTTTC	CASSVEGAGANVLTF
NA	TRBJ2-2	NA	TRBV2	TGTGCCAGCAGAGCTAGTACCGGGGAGCTGTTTTTT	CASRASTGELFF
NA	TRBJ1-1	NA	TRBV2	TGTGCCAGCAGTGACTGGGGCACTGAAGCTTTCTTT	CASSDWGTEAFF
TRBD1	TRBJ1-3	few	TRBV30	TGTGCCTGGAGTACTCCGGGACAGGACCGTTTCTCTGGAAACACCATATATTTT	CAWSTPGQDRFSGNTIYF
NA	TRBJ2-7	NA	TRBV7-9	TGTGCCAGCAGCTGGGGGCGGGGGCACTACGAGCAGTACTTC	CASSWGRGHYEQYF
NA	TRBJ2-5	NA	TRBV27	TGTGCCAGCAGTAAAACCTCTCAGGGGCGGGAGATAGGAGAGACCCAGTACTTC	CASSKTSQGREIGETQYF
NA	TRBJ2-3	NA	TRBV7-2	TGTGCCAGCAGCCAAAACAGGGTAGATACGCAGTATTTT	CASSQNRVDTQYF
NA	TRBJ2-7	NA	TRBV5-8	TGTGCCAGCAGCCGTGGGTGGGAGCAGTACTTC	CASSRGWEQYF
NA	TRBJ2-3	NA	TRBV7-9	TGTGCCAGCAGCTTAGATACGACCGGGACCACAGATACGCAGTATTTT	CASSLDTTGTTDTQYF
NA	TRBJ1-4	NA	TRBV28	TGTGCCAGCAGCCCCGACCCTACGGGTGAAAAACTGTTTTTT	CASSPDPTGEKLFF